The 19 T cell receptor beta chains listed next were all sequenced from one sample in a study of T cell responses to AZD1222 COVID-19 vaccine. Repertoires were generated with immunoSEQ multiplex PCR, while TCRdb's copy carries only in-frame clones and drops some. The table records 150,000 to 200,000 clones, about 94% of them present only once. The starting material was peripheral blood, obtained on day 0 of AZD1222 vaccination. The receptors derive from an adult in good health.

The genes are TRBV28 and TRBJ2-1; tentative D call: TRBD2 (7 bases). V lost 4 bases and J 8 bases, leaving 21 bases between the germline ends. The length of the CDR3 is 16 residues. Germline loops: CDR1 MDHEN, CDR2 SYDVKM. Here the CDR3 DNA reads TGTGCCAGCAGTTCCCGAGGGGGGGAGGGCCAGGATGAGCAGTTCTTC. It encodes CASSSRGGEGQDEQFF.

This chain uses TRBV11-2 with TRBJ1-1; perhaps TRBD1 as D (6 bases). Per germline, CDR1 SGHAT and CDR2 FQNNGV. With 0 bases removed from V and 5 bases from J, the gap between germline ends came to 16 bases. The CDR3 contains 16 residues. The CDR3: CASSLDSGAKGTEAFF. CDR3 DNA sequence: TGTGCCAGCAGCTTAGATTCAGGGGCGAAAGGAACTGAAGCTTTCTTT. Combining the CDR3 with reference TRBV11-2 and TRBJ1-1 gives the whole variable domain EAGVAQSPRYKIIEKRQSVAFWCNPISGHATLYWYQQILGQGPKLLIQFQNNGVVDDSQLPKDRFSAERLKGVDSTLKIQPAKLEDSAVYLCASSLDSGAKGTEAFFGQGTRLTVV.

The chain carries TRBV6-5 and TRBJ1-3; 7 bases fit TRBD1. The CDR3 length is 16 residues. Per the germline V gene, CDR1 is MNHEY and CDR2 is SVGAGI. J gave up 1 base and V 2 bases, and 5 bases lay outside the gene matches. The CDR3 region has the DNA TGTGCCAGCAGTTACCCAACAGGGGTTTCTGGAAACACCATATATTTT. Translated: CASSYPTGVSGNTIYF.

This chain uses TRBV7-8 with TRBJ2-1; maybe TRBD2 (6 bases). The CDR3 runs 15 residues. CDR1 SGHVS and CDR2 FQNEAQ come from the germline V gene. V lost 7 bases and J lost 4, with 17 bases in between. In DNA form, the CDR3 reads TGTGCCAGCATCCCGGGACTGGCATTATACAATGAGCAGTTCTTC. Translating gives CASIPGLALYNEQFF.

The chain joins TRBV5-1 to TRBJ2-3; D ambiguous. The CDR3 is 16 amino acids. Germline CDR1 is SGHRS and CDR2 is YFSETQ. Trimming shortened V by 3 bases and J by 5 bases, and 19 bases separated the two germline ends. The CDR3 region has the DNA TGCGCCAGCAGCTCAACCGGGTCCGGTTGGGAAGATACGCAGTATTTT. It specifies CASSSTGSGWEDTQYF.

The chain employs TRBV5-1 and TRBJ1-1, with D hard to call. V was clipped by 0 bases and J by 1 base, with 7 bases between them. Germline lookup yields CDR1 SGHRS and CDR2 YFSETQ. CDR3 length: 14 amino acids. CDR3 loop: CASSLESPNTEAFF. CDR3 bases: TGCGCCAGCAGCTTGGAAAGCCCGAACACTGAAGCTTTCTTT.

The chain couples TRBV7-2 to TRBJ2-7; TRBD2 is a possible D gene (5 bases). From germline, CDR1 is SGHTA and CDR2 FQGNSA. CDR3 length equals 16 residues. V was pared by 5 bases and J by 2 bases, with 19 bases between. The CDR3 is CASSPGVGRKPYEQYF. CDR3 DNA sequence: TGTGCCAGCAGCCCCGGGGTCGGCCGTAAACCCTACGAGCAGTACTTC.

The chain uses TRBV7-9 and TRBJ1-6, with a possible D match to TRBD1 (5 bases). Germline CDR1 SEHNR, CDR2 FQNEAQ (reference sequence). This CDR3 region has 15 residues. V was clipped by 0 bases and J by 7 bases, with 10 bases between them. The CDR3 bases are TGTGCCAGCAGCTTAGCGGTGGGGACGAATTCACCCCTCCACTTT. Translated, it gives CASSLAVGTNSPLHF.

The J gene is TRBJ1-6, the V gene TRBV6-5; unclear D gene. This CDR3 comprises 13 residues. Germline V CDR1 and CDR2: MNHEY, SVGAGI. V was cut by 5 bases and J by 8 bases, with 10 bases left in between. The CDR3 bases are TGTGCCAGCAGTCGTGTGGCGGATTCACCCCTCCACTTT. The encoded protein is CASSRVADSPLHF.

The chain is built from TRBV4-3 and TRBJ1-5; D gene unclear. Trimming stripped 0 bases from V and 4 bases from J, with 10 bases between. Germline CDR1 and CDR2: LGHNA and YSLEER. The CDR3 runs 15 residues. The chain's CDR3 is CASSQEEDPNQPQHF. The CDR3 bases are TGCGCCAGCAGCCAAGAAGAGGACCCAAATCAGCCCCAGCATTTT.

CDR3 sequence reads: CSVALSGANTGELFF. CDR3 nucleotide sequence: TGCAGCGTTGCGCTTAGCGGGGCGAACACCGGGGAGCTGTTTTTT. The chain carries TRBV29-1 and TRBJ2-2; 8 nucleotides agree with TRBD2. Germline lookup yields CDR1 SQVTM and CDR2 ANQGSEA. This CDR3 comprises 15 residues. With V trimmed by 4 bases and J by 0 bases, 4 bases remained unmatched.

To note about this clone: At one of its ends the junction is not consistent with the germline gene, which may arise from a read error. The CDR3 protein is CTSRARDGVLGPQHF. CDR3 DNA sequence: TGTACCAGCAGAGCCCGGGACGGAGTTTTAGGGCCCCAGCATTTT. The chain uses TRBV28 and TRBJ1-5; D is perhaps TRBD1 (5 bases). Germline CDR1 and CDR2: MDHEN and SYDVKM. CDR3 length equals 15 residues.

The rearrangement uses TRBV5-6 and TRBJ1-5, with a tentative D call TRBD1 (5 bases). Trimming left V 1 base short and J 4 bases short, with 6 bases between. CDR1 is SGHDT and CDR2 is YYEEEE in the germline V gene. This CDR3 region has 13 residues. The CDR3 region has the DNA TGTGCCAGCAGCTTGTCAGGGAATCAGCCCCAGCATTTT. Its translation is CASSLSGNQPQHF.

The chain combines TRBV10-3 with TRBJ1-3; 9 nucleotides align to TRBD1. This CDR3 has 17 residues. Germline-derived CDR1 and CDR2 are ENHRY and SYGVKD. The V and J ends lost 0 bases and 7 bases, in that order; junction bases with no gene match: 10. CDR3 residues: CAISESAGTGLWNTIYF. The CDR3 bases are TGTGCCATCAGTGAGTCTGCCGGGACAGGGTTATGGAACACCATATATTTT.

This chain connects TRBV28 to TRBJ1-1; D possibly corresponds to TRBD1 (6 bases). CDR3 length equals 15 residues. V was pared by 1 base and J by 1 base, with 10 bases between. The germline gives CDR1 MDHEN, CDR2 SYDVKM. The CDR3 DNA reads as TGTGCCAGCAGTTTATCAGGGGCTCGGAACACTGAAGCTTTCTTT. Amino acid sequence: CASSLSGARNTEAFF. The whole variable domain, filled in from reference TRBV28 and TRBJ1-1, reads DVKVTQSSRYLVKRTGEKVFLECVQDMDHENMFWYRQDPGLGLRLIYFSYDVKMKEKGDIPEGYSVSREKKERFSLILESASTNQTSMYLCASSLSGARNTEAFFGQGTRLTVV.

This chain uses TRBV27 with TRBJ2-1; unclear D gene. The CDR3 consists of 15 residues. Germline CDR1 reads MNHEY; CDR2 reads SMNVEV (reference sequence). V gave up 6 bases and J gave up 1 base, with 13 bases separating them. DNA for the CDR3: TGTGCCAGCAGATACCTCGGGCAGTCCTACAATGAGCAGTTCTTC. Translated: CASRYLGQSYNEQFF.

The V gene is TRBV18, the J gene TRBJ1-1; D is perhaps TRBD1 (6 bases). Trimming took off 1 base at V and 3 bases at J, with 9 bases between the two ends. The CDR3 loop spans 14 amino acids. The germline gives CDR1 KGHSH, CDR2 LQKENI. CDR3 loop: CASSPQGVDTEAFF. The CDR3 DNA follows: TGTGCCAGCTCACCACAGGGGGTAGACACTGAAGCTTTCTTT.

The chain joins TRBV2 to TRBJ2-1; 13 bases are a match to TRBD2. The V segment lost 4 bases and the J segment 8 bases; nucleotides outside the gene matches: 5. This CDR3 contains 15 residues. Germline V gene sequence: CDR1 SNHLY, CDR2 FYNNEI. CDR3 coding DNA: TGTGCCAGCAGTGCCGGGACTAGCGGGAAGGATGAGCAGTTCTTC. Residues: CASSAGTSGKDEQFF.

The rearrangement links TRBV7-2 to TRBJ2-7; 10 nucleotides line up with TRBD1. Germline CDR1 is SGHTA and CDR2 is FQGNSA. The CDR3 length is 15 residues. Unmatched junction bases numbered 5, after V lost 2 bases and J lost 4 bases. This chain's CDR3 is CASSLRQGAIYEQYF. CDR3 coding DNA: TGTGCCAGCAGCTTAAGACAGGGGGCAATATACGAGCAGTACTTC.